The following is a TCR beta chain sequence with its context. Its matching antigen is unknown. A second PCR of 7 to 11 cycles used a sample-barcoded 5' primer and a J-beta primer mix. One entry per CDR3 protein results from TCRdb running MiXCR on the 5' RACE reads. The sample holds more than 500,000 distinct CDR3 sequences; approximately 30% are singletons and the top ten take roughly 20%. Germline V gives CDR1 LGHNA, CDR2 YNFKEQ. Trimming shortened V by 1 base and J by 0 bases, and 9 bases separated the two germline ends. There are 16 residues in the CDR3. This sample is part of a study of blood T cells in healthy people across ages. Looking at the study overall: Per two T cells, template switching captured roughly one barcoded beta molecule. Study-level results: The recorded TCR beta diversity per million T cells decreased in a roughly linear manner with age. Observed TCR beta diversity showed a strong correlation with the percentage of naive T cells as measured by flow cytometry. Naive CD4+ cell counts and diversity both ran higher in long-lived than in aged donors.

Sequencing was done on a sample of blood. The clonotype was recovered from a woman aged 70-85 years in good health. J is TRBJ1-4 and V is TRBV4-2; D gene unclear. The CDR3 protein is CASSQARDATNEKLFF. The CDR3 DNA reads TGTGCCAGCAGCCAAGCCCGAGATGCAACTAATGAAAAACTGTTTTTT.